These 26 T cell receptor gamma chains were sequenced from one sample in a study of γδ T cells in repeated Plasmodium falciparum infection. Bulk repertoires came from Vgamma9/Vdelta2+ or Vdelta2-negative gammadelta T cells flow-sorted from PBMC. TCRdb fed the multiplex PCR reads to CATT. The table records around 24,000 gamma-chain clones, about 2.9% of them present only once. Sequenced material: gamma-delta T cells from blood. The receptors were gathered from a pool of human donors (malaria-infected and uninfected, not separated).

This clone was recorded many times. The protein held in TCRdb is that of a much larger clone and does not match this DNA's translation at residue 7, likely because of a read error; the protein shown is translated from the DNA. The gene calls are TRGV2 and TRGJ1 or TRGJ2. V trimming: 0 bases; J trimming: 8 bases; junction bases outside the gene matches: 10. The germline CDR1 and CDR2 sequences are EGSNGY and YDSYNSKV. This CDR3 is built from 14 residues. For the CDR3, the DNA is TGTGCCACCTGGGACGGGTCTATTATGGATAAGAAACTCTTT. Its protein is CATWDGSIMDKKLF.

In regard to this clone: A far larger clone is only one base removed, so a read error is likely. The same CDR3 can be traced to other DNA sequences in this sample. This chain's CDR3 is CALWEVHRELGKKIKVF. In DNA, the CDR3 is TGTGCCCTGTGGGAGGTGCATCGAGAGTTGGGCAAAAAAATCAAGGTATTT. The V call is TRGV9, the J call TRGJP. CDR1 GITISATS and CDR2 ISYDGTV come from the germline V gene (reference sequence). This CDR3 is built from 17 residues.

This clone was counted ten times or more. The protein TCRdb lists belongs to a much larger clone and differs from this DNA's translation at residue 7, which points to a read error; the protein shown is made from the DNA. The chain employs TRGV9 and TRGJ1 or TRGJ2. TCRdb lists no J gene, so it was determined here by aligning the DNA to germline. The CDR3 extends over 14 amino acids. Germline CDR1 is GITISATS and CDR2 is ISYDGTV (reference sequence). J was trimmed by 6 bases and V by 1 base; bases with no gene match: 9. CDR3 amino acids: CALWEVPRCYKKLF. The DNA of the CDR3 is TGTGCCTTGTGGGAGGTCCCCCGTTGTTATAAGAAACTCTTT.

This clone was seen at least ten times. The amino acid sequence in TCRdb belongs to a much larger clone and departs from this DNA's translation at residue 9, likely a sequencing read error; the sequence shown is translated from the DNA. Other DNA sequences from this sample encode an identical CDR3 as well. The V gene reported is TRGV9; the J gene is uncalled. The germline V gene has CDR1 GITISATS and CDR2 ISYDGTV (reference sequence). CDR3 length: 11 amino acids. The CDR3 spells CALWEVYKRLF. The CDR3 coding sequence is TGTGCCTTGTGGGAGGTGTATAAGAGACTCTTT.

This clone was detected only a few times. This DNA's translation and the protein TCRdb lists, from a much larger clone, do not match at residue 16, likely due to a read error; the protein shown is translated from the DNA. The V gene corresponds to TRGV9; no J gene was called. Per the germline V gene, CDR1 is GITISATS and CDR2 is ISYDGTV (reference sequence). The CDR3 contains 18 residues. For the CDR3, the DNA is TGTGCCTTGTGGGAGCCCAGGGACCCGGAGTTGGGCAAAAAAATCAATGTATTT. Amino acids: CALWEPRDPELGKKINVF.

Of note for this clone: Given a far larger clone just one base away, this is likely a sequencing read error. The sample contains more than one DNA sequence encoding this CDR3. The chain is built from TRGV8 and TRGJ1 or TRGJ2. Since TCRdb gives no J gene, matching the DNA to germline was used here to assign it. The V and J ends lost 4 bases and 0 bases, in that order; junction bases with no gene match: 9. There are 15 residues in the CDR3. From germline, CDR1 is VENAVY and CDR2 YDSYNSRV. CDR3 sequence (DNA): TGTGCCACCTGGGACAGTAACCAGAATTATTATAAGAAACTCTTT. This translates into CATWDSNQNYYKKLF.

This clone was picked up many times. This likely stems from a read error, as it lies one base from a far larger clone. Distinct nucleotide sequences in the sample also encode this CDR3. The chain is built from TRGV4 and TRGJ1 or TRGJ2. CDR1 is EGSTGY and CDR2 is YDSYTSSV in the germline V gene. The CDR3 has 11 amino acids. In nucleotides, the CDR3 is TGTGCCACCTGGGATGCACGGGTTGGAGTCTTT. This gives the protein CATWDARVGVF.

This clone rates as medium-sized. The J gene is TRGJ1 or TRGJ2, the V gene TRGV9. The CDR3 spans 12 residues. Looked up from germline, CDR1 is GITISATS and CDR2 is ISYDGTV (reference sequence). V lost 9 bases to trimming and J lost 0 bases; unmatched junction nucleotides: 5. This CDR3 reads CALAPNYYKKLF. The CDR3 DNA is TGTGCCTTGGCCCCGAATTATTATAAGAAACTCTTT.

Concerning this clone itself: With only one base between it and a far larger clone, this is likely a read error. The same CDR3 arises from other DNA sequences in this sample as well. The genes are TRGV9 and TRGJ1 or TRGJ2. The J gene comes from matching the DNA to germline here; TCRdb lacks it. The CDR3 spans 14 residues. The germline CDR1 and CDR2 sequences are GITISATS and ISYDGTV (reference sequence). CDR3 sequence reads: CALWEAGTYYKKLF. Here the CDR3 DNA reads TGTGCCCTGTGGGAGGCCGGCACCTATTATAAGAAACTCTTT.

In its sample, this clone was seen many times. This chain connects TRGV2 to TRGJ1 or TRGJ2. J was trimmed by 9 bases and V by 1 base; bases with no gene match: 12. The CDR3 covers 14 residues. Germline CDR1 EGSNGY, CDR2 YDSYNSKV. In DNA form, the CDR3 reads TGTGCCACCTGGGACGGTCACCCCGGGTGTAAGAAACTCTTT. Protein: CATWDGHPGCKKLF.

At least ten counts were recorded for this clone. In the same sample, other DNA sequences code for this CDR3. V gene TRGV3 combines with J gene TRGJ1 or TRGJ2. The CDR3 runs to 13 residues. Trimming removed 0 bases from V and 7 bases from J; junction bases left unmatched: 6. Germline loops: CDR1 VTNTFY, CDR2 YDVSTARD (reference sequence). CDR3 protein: CATWDRPGYKKLF. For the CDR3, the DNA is TGTGCCACCTGGGACAGGCCGGGGTATAAGAAACTCTTT.

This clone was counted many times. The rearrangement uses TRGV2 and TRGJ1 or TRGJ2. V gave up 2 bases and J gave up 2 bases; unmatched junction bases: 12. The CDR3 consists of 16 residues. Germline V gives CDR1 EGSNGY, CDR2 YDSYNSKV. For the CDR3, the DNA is TGTGCCACCTGGGACGAGTCAGAAATTGATTATTATAAGAAACTCTTT. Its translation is CATWDESEIDYYKKLF.

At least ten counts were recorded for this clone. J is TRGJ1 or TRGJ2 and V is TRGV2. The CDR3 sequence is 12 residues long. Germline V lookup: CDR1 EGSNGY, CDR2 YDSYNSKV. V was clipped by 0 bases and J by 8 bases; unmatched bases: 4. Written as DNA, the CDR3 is TGTGCCACCTGGGACGGGCTCGATAAGAAACTCTTT. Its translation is CATWDGLDKKLF.

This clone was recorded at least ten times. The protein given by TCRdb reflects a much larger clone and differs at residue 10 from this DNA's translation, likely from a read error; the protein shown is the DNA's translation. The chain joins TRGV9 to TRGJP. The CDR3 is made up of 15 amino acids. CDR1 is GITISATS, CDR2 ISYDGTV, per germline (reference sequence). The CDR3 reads CALWEVELGRKIKVF. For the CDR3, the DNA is TGTGCCTTGTGGGAGGTTGAGTTGGGCAGAAAAATCAAGGTATTT.

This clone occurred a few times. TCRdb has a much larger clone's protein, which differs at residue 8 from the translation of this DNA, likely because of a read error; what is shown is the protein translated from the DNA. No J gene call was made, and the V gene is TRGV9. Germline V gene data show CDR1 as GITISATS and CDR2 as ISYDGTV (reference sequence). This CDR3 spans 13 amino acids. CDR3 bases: TGTGCCTTGTGGGAGGTGCCGCTCGCGATTGGTCTCTTT. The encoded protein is CALWEVPLAIGLF.

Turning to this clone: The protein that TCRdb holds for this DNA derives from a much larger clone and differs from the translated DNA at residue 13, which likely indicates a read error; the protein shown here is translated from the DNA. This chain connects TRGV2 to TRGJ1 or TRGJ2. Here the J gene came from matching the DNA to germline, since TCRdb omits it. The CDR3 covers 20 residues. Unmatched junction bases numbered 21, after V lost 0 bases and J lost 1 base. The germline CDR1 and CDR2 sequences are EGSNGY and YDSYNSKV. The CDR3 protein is CATWDGPIYLGDFNYYKKLF. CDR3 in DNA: TGTGCCACCTGGGACGGGCCAATTTACCTCGGGGACTTTAATTATTATAAGAAACTCTTT.

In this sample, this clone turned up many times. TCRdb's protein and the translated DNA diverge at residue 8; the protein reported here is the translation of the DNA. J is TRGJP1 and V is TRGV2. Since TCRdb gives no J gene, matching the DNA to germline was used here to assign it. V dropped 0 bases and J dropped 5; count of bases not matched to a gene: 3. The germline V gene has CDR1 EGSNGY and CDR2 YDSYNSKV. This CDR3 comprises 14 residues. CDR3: CATWDGRTGWFKIF. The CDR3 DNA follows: TGTGCCACCTGGGACGGGAGGACTGGTTGGTTCAAGATATTT.

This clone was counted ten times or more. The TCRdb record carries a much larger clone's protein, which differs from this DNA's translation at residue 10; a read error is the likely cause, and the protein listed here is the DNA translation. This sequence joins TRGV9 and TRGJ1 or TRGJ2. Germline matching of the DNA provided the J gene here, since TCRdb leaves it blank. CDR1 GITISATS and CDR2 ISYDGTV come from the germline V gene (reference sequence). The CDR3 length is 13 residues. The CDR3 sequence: CALWEAPLYRKLF. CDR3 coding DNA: TGTGCCTTGTGGGAGGCGCCCCTTTATAGGAAACTCTTT.

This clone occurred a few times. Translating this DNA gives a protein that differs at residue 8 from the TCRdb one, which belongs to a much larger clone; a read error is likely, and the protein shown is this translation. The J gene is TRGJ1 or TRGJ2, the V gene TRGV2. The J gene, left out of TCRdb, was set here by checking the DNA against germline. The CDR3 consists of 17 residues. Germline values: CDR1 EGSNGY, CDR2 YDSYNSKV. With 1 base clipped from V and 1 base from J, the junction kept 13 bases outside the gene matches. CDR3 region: CATWDGNPRANYYKKLF. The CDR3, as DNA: TGTGCCACCTGGGACGGAAATCCCCGTGCCAATTATTATAAGAAACTCTTT.

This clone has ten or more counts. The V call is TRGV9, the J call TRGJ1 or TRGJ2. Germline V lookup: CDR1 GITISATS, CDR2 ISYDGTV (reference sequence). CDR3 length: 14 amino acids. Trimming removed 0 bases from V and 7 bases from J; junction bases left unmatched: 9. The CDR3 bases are TGTGCCTTGTGGGAGGTGGGATGGGCCTATAAGAAACTCTTT. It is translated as CALWEVGWAYKKLF.

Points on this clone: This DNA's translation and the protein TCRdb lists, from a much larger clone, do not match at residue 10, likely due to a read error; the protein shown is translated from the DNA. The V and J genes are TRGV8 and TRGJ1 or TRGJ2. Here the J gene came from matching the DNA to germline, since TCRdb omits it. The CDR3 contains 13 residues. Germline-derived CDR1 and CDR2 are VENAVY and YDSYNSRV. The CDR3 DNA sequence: TGTGCCACCTGGGGCCCTGTATATTATAGGAAACTCTTT. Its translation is CATWGPVYYRKLF.

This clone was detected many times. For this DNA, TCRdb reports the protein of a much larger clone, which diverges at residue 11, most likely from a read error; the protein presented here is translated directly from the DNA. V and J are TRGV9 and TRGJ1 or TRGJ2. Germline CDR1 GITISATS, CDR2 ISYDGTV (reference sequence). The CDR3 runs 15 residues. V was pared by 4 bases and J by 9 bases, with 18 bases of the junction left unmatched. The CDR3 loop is CALWDRLQGNCKKLF. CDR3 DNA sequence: TGTGCCTTGTGGGACCGCCTGCAAGGGAATTGTAAGAAACTCTTT.

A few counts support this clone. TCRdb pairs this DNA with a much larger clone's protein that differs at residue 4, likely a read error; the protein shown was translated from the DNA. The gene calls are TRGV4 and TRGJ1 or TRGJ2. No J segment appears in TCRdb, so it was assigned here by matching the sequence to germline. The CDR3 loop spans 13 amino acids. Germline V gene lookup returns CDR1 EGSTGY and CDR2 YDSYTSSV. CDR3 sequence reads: CATRDGRPPMKLF. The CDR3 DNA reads TGTGCCACCCGGGATGGGCGCCCCCCCATGAAACTCTTT.

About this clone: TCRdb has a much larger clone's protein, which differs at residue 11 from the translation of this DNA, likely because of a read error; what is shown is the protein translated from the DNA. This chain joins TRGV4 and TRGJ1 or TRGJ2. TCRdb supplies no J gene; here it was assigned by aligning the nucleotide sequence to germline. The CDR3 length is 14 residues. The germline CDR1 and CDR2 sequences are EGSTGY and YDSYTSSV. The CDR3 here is CATWDIRDYYEKLF. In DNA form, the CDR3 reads TGTGCCACCTGGGACATAAGGGATTATTATGAGAAACTCTTT.

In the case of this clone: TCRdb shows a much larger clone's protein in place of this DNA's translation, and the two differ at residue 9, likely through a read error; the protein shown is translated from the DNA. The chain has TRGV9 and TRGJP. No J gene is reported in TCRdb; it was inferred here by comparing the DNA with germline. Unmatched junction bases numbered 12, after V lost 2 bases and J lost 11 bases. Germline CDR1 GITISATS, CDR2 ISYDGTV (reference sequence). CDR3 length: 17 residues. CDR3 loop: CALWEANRWVGKKIKVF. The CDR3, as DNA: TGTGCCTTGTGGGAGGCAAACCGTTGGGTGGGCAAAAAAATCAAGGTATTT.

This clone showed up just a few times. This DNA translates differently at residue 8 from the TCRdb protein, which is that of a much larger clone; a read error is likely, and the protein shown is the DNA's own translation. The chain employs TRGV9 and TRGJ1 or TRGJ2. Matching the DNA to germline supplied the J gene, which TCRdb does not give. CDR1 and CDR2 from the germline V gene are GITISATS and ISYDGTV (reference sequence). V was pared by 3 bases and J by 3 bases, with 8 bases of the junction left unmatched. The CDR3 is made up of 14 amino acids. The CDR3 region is CALWEPKIYYKKLF. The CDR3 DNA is TGTGCCTTGTGGGAGCCGAAGATTTATTATAAGAAACTCTTT.